The 2 T cell receptor beta chains listed next were all sequenced from one sample in a study of blood T cell repertoires in COVID-19. Profiling relied on immunoSEQ multiplex PCR, and the TCRdb table lists in-frame clones only, not all of them. Of 400,000 or so clones listed, around nine tenths are singletons. The sequenced sample was peripheral blood. Receptors originate from a human donor in a cohort sampled during active COVID-19.

This clone showed up just once. The gene calls are TRBV5-6 and TRBJ2-7; D is undetermined. Germline-derived CDR1 and CDR2 are SGHDT and YYEEEE. V was pared by 1 base and J by 6 bases, with 8 bases between. This CDR3 contains 12 residues. The CDR3 spells CASSLYGFEQYF. The CDR3 coding sequence is TGTGCCAGCAGCTTGTACGGGTTCGAGCAGTACTTC.

This clone came up once. The chain uses TRBV27 and TRBJ2-6; 7 nucleotides align to TRBD2. The CDR3 is 17 residues long. Germline V CDR1 and CDR2: MNHEY, SMNVEV (reference sequence). The trim removed 0 bases at V and 2 bases at J, leaving 4 bases unmatched. This CDR3 reads CASSLSGGGPGANVLTF. CDR3 coding DNA: TGTGCCAGCAGTTTATCGGGGGGAGGGCCTGGGGCCAACGTCCTGACTTTC.